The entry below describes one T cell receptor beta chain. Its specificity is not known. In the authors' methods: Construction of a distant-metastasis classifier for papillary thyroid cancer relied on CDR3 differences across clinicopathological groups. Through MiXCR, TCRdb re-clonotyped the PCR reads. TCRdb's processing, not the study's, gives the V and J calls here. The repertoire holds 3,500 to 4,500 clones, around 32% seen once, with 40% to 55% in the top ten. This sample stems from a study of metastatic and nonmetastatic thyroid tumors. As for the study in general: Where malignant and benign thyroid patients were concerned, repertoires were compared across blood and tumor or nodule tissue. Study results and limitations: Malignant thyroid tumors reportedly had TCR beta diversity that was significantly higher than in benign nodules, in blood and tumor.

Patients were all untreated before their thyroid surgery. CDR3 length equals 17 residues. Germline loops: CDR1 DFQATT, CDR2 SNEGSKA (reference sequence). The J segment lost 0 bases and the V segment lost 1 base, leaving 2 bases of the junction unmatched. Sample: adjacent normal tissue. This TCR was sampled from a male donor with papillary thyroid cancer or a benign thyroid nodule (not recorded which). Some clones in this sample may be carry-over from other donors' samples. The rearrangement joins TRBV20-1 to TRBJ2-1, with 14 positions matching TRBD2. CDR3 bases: TGCAGTGCTAGAGGACTAGCGGGAGGGCCCTCCTACAATGAGCAGTTCTTC. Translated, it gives CSARGLAGGPSYNEQFF.